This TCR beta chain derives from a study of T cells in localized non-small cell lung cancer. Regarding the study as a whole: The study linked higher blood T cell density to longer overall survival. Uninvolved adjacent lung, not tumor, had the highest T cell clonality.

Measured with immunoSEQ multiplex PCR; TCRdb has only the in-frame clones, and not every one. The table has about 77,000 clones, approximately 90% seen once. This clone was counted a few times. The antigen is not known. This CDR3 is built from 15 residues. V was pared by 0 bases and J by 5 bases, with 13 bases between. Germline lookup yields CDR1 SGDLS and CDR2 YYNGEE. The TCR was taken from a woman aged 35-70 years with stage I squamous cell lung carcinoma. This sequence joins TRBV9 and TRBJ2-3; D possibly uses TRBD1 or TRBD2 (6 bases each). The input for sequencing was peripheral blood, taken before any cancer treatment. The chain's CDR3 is CASSVEGGREDTQYF. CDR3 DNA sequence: TGTGCCAGCAGCGTAGAGGGGGGCAGGGAAGATACGCAGTATTTT.